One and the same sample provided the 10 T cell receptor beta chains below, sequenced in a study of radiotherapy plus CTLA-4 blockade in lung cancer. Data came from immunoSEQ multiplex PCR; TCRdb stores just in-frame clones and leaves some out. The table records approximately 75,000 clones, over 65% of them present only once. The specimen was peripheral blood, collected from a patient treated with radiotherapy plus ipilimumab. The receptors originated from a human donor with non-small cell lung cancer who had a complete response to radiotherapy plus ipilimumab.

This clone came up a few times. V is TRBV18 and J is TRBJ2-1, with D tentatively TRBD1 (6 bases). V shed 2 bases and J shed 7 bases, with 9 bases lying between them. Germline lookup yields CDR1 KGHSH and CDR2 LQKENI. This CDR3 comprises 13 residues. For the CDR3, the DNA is TGTGCCAGCTCACCAAACAGGGAGAATGAGCAGTTCTTC. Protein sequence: CASSPNRENEQFF. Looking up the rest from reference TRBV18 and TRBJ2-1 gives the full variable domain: NAGVMQNPRHLVRRRGQEARLRCSPMKGHSHVYWYRQLPEEGLKFMVYLQKENIIDESGMPKERFSAEFPKEGPSILRIQQVVRGDSAAYFCASSPNRENEQFFGPGTRLTVL.

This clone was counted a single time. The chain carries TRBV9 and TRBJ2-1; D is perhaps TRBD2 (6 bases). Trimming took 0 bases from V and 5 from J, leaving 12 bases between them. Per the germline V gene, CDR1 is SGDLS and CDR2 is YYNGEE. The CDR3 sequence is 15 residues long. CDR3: CASSVALALDNEQFF. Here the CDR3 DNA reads TGTGCCAGCAGCGTAGCTCTAGCGCTAGACAATGAGCAGTTCTTC.

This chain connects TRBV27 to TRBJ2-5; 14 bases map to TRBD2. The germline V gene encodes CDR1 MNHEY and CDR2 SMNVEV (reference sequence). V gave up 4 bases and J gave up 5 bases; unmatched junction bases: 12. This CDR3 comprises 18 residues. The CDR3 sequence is CASSYALTSGRAGETQYF. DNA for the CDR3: TGTGCCAGCAGTTATGCCTTGACTAGCGGGAGGGCTGGGGAGACCCAGTACTTC.

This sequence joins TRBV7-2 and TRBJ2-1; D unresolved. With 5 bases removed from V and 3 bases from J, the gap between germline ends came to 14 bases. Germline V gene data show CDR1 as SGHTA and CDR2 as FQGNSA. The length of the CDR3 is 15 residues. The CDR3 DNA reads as TGTGCCAGCAGCACGTTCCCCCGGAACTACAATGAGCAGTTCTTC. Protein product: CASSTFPRNYNEQFF.

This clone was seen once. Here the CDR3 reads CAWRSVGFVDTQYF. The CDR3 nucleotides read TGTGCCTGGAGATCAGTGGGGTTCGTAGATACGCAGTATTTT. The rearrangement links TRBV30 to TRBJ2-3; D uncertain. The germline V and J ends were trimmed by 3 bases and 5 bases, with 15 bases remaining between them. Germline V lookup: CDR1 GTSNPN, CDR2 SVGIG (reference sequence). The length of the CDR3 is 14 residues. The whole variable domain, filled in from reference TRBV30 and TRBJ2-3, reads SQTIHQWPATLVQPVGSPLSLECTVEGTSNPNLYWYRQAAGRGLQLLFYSVGIGQISSEVPQNLSASRPQDRQFILSSKKLLLSDSGFYLCAWRSVGFVDTQYFGPGTRLTVL.

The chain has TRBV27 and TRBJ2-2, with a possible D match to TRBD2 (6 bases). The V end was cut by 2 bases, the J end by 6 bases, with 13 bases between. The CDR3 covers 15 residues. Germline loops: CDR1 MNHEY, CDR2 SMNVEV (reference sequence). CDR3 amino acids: CASSLIGTVAGELFF. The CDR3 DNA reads TGTGCCAGCAGTTTAATCGGGACTGTCGCCGGGGAGCTGTTTTTT.

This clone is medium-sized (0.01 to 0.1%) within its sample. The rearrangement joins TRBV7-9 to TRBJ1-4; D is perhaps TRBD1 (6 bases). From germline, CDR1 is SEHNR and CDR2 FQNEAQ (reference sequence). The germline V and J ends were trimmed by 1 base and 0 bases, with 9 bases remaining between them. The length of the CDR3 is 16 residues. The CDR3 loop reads CASSLGGGTTNEKLFF. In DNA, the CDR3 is TGTGCCAGCAGCTTAGGAGGGGGGACAACTAATGAAAAACTGTTTTTT.

The CDR3 here is CASSQEEDRAVWFF. The DNA of the CDR3 is TGTGCCAGCAGCCAAGAAGAAGACCGGGCCGTGTGGTTCTTC. The V call is TRBV14, the J call TRBJ2-1; D is undetermined. The CDR3 totals 14 residues. CDR1 is SGHDN, CDR2 FVKESK, per germline. V lost 0 bases and J lost 15, with 18 bases in between.

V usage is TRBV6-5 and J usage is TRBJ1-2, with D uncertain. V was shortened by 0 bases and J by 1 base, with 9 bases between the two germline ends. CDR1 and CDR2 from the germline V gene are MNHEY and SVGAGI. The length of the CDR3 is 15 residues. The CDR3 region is CASSYSFGFNYGYTF. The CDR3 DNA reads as TGTGCCAGCAGTTACTCCTTCGGGTTTAACTATGGCTACACCTTC.

The CDR3 coding sequence is TGTGCCAGTAGTATGGGTGACGGGGTCTCACCCCTCCACTTT. This sequence encodes CASSMGDGVSPLHF. This rearrangement joins TRBV19 to TRBJ1-6; D gene unclear. The CDR3 spans 14 residues. Trimming left V 3 bases short and J 10 bases short, with 13 bases between. Per germline, CDR1 LNHDA and CDR2 SQIVND (reference sequence).